The entry below describes one TCR beta chain. This table comes from immunoSEQ multiplex PCR, and its TCRdb copy is limited to in-frame clones, with some not included. Of 120,000 or so clones listed, 80% to 90% are singletons. The data are from a study of T cell responses to AZD1222 COVID-19 vaccine. Study as a whole: It was second doses at about 4 or about 12 weeks that were pooled.

The germline V and J ends were trimmed by 0 bases and 8 bases, with 8 bases remaining between them. The CDR3 covers 14 residues. Germline values: CDR1 LGHDT, CDR2 YNNKEL (reference sequence). The V gene is TRBV3-1 (or the pseudogene TRBV3-2), the J gene TRBJ1-6; D is uncertain. The source material was peripheral blood, sampled on day 0 of AZD1222 vaccination. The clonotype comes from an adult in good health. The CDR3 sequence is CASSQESSHSPLHF. For the CDR3, the DNA is TGTGCCAGCAGCCAAGAAAGTTCTCATTCACCCCTCCACTTT.